This T cell receptor beta chain comes out of a study of shared clonotypes between healthy human individuals. The CDR3 is 14 residues long. V trimming: 4 bases; J trimming: 1 base; junction bases outside the gene matches: 1. The germline gives CDR1 MDHEN, CDR2 SYDVKM. The method was immunoSEQ multiplex PCR; TCRdb's version includes in-frame clones alone and lacks a portion of them. The sample shows fewer than 1.6 million clones, 98% to 99% of them seen only once. As concerns this clone: Distinct nucleotide sequences in the sample also encode this CDR3.

Sequenced: naive CD4+ T cells sorted from blood. Subset noted: CD45RA+ positively selected. The chain uses TRBV28 and TRBJ2-3; TRBD1 matches 8 bases. The receptor was derived from a man aged 30-40 years in good health. The CDR3 region is CASSSGQGTDTQYF. CDR3 in DNA: TGTGCCAGCAGTTCGGGACAGGGCACAGATACGCAGTATTTT. The full variable domain, rest sourced from reference TRBV28 and TRBJ2-3, is DVKVTQSSRYLVKRTGEKVFLECVQDMDHENMFWYRQDPGLGLRLIYFSYDVKMKEKGDIPEGYSVSREKKERFSLILESASTNQTSMYLCASSSGQGTDTQYFGPGTRLTVL.